Sequencing of this T cell receptor beta chain was carried out in a study of blood T cell repertoires in COVID-19. Overall study context: In each case, the material was cDNA or gDNA derived from T cells, B-cell-depleted T cells, or PBMCs.

Only in-frame clones appear in the TCRdb table, and some are missing; sequencing was by immunoSEQ multiplex PCR. Of around 400,000 clones detected, approximately 90% appear once; the ten largest clones hold over 0.7%. V lost 2 bases and J lost 7, with 9 bases in between. Germline loops: CDR1 MNHNY, CDR2 SVGAGI (reference sequence). This CDR3 is built from 13 residues. This TCR derives from a woman in her forties who had been exposed to COVID-19. The V call is TRBV6-6, the J call TRBJ1-5; tentatively, D is TRBD1 (5 bases). The sample was PBMCs or T cells enriched from blood (not recorded which). The CDR3 is CASSYEGVQPQHF. Written as DNA, the CDR3 is TGTGCCAGCAGTTACGAAGGGGTCCAGCCCCAGCATTTT.